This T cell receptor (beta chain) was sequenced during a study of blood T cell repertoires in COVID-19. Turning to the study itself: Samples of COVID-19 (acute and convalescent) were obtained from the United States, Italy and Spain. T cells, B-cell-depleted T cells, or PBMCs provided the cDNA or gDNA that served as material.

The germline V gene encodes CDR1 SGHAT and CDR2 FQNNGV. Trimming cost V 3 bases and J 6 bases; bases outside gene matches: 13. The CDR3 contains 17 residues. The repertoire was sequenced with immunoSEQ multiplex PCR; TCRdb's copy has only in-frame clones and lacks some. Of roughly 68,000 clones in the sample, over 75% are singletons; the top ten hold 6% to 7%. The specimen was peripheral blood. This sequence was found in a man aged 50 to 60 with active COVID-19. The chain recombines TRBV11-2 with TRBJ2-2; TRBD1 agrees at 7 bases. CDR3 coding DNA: TGTGCCAGCAGCTTTCTGATTAACAGGGGTAGACCCGGGGAGCTGTTTTTT. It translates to CASSFLINRGRPGELFF.